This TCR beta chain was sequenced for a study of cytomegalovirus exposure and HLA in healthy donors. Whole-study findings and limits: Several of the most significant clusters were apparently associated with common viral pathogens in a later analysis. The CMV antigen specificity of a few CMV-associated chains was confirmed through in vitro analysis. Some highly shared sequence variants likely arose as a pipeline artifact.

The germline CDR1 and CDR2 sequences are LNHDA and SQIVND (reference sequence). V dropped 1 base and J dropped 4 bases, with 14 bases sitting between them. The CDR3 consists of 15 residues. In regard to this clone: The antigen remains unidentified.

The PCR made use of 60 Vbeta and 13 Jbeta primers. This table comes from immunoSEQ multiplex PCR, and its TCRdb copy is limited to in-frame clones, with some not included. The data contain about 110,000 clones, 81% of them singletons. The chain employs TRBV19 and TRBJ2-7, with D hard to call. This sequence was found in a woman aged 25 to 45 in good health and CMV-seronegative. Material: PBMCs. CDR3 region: CASSIGNGGLYEQYF. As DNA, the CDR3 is TGTGCCAGTAGTATAGGGAACGGCGGTCTTTACGAGCAGTACTTC. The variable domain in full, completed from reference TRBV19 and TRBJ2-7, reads DGGITQSPKYLFRKEGQNVTLSCEQNLNHDAMYWYRQDPGQGLRLIYYSQIVNDFQKGDIAEGYSVSREKKESFPLTVTSAQKNPTAFYLCASSIGNGGLYEQYFGPGTRLTVT.